These T cell receptor beta chains were read from a single sample in a study of siplizumab effects on memory and regulatory T cells. TCRdb keeps only in-frame clones here, not all; method: immunoSEQ multiplex PCR. The sample has 90,000 to 140,000 clones, 90% to 95% seen once. Material: CD4+ T cells sorted from blood. The receptors were gathered from a human donor in good health. Both conserved end residues are part of each CDR3. Rows give clone size only sometimes, using once, few, many, or a class for an expanded clone.

>.|TRBJ1-1|TRBV11-2
CASSLSRDRVRTEAFF
>.|TRBJ2-2|TRBV28
CASSLTSKGTGELFF
>few|TRBJ2-4|TRBV29-1
CSVLQGRDIQYF
>.|TRBJ1-5|TRBV30
CAWSVGGFQPQHF
>.|TRBJ2-3|TRBV19
CASSIGLAGTDTQYF
>.|TRBJ1-2|TRBV9
CASSQGRLGYGYTF
>.|TRBJ2-7|TRBV9
CASSFGVEGEQYF
>.|TRBJ2-5|TRBV7-2
CASSPFPRETQYF
>.|TRBJ1-2|TRBV20-1
CSASGNYGYTF
>.|TRBJ2-7|TRBV19
CASNSGTGGEQYF
>.|TRBJ2-2|TRBV19
CASSILASGSSTGELFF
>.|TRBJ2-5|TRBV7-2
CASSLSQGETQYF
>.|TRBJ1-5|TRBV2
CASRTGTENQPQHF
>.|TRBJ2-3|TRBV5-1
CASSNRDRGVTSTDTQYF
>.|TRBJ2-3|TRBV5-5
CASSLRQSTDTQYF
>.|TRBJ1-6|TRBV5-8
CASSGTVNSPLHF
>.|TRBJ1-2|TRBV19
CASSMSRVSLDGYTF
>.|TRBJ2-5|TRBV7-7
CASSLAGQGRETQYF
>.|TRBJ2-7|TRBV13
CASSRGATYEQYF
>few|TRBJ1-3|TRBV9
CASSVVAGSGNTIYF
>.|TRBJ1-5|TRBV6-1
CASSEQGANRNQPQHF
>few|TRBJ1-1|TRBV19
CASRVQGQGAEAFF
>.|TRBJ2-7|TRBV6-1
CASSVSITYEQYF
>.|TRBJ2-7|TRBV27
CASSYGQGTGEQYF
>.|TRBJ2-1|TRBV11-3
CASSLTGGYYNEQFF
>few|TRBJ1-6|TRBV7-3
CASSPTGLGSPLHF
>.|TRBJ1-2|TRBV9
CASSVGQGGYTF
>once|TRBJ2-1|TRBV5-1
CASSLDQAGLNEQFF
>.|TRBJ2-4|TRBV6-1
CASSARLAGGSADIQYF
>.|TRBJ2-2|TRBV7-2
CASSARLAGYNTGELFF
>.|TRBJ1-2|TRBV19
CASSIGLNNYGYTF
>.|TRBJ2-5|TRBV4-2
CASSQSGTSLETQYF
>.|TRBJ1-5|TRBV19
CATEPGVTNQPQHF
>.|TRBJ2-1|TRBV10-1
CASSGPRGRTNNEQFF
>.|TRBJ2-3|TRBV30
CAWSLAGAADTQYF
>.|TRBJ2-1|TRBV25-1
CASRSKGQGYYNEQFF
>.|TRBJ1-5|TRBV30
CAWSVGGDQPQHF
>.|TRBJ2-1|TRBV7-2
CASSLVRLAGGFLGDEQFF
>.|TRBJ2-2|TRBV5-1
CASSVPKTNTGELFF
>.|TRBJ2-2|TRBV30
CAWSGLAGVTGELFF
>.|TRBJ1-2|TRBV27
CASSFTGNYGYTF
>.|TRBJ1-2|TRBV13
CASSSLREYGYTF
>once|TRBJ2-2|TRBV6-5
CASRDPGPGGELFF
>.|TRBJ1-1|TRBV7-2
CASSLVQGRSEAFF
>.|TRBJ1-2|TRBV6-5
CASSYRSNYGYTF
>.|TRBJ2-7|TRBV23-1
CASRDTGAAYEQYF
>.|TRBJ1-2|TRBV7-8
CASSPRMERGYGYTF
>.|TRBJ1-3|TRBV7-9
CASSPKIGDSRNTIYF
>.|TRBJ2-7|TRBV5-1
CASSLAGLADEQYF
>.|TRBJ1-6|TRBV11-3
CASSDFGRSPLHF
>.|TRBJ2-2|TRBV5-4
CASSLPSGASNTGELFF
>.|TRBJ2-1|TRBV19
CASSGTRGSEQFF
>.|TRBJ2-7|TRBV30
CAWGNRGREQYF
>.|TRBJ2-7|TRBV9
CASSTGRGYEQYF
>.|TRBJ2-2|TRBV5-4
CASSSRGGGTGELFF
>once|TRBJ1-2|TRBV18
CASSPVSDRNYGYTF
>.|TRBJ2-1|TRBV11-1
CASSLEGTSGRRGNEQFF
>few|TRBJ2-4|TRBV19
CASAGQSKNIQYF
>.|TRBJ2-5|TRBV2
CASSGGTSGHQETQYF
>.|TRBJ2-2|TRBV12-5
CASGLRIAGGPPNTGELFF